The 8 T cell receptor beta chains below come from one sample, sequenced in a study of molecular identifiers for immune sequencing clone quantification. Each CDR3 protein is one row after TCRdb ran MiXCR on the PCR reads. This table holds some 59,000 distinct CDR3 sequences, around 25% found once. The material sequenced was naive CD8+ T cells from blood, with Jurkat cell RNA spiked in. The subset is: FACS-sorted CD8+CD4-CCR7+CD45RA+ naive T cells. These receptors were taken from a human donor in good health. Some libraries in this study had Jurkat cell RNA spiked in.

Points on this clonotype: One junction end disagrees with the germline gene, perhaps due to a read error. The CDR3 nucleotides are TGTGCCGGCAGCGCGACCGGCCTCCGTAACCATGGCTACACCTTC. Translated, it gives CAGSATGLRNHGYTF. This chain connects TRBV9 to TRBJ1-2; D is unclear. CDR1 and CDR2 from the germline V gene are SGDLS and YYNGEE. This CDR3 region has 15 residues.

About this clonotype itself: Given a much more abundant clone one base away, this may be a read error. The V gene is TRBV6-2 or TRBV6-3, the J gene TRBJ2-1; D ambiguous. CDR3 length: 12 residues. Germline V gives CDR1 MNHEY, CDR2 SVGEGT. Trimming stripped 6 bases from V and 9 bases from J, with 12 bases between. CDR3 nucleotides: TGTGCCAGCAGATATCAGGCCCCTGAGCAGTTCTTC. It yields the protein CASRYQAPEQFF.

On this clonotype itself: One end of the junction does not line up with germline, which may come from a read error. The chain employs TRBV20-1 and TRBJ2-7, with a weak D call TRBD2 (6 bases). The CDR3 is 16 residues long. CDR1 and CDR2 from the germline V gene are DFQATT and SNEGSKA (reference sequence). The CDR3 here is CTASPIQAGRTYEQYF. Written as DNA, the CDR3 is TGCACTGCTAGCCCCATCCAAGCGGGCCGCACCTACGAGCAGTACTTC.

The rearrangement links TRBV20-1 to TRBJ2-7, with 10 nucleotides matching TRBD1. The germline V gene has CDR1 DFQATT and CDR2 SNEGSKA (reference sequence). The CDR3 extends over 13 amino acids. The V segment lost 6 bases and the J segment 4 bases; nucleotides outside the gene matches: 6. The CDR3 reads CSAPGTGVYEQYF. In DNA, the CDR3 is TGCAGTGCCCCAGGGACAGGGGTTTACGAGCAGTACTTC.

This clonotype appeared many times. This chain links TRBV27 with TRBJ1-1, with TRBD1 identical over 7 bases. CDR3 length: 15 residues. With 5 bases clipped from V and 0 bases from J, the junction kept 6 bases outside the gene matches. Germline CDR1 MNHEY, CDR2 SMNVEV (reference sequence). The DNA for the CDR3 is TGTGCCAGCAGTCCCTGGGACAGCATGAACACTGAAGCTTTCTTT. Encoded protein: CASSPWDSMNTEAFF.

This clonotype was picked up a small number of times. Written as DNA, the CDR3 is TGTGCCAGCAGTAGACAGGGGACGCGGACTGAAGCTTTCTTT. This gives the protein CASSRQGTRTEAFF. The chain recombines TRBV6-2 or TRBV6-3 with TRBJ1-1, with 8 bases that match TRBD1. There are 14 residues in the CDR3. CDR1 MNHEY and CDR2 SVGEGT come from the germline V gene. With 5 bases clipped from V and 5 bases from J, the junction kept 7 bases outside the gene matches.

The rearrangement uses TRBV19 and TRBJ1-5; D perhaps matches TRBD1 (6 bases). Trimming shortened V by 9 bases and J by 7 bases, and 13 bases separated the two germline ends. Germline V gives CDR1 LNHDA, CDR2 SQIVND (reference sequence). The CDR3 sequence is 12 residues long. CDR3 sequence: CARGTRRQPQHF. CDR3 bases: TGTGCCAGAGGGACAAGGCGACAGCCCCAGCATTTT.

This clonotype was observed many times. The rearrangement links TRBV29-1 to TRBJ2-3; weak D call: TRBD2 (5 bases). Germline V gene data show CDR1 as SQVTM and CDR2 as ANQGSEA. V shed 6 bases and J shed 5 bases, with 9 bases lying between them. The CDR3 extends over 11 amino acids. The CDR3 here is CSVAGGDTQYF. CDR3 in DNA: TGCAGCGTCGCAGGAGGAGATACGCAGTATTTT.